The present entry profiles one T cell receptor beta chain with its context. Germline CDR1 is MNHEY and CDR2 is SVGAGI. V lost 5 bases to trimming and J lost 4 bases, with 11 bases between them. This CDR3 region has 13 residues. As processed by the authors: Reference gene primer amplification gave nucleated cell count estimates. Sequenced by immunoSEQ multiplex PCR; TCRdb stores in-frame clones only, minus some. V, J and clone size were drawn from that table, and D and trimming were deduced from the DNA. The data show 180,000 or so clones, about 85% seen once. This sample was included in a study of blood T cell repertoires in COVID-19. Study-level information: Samples of COVID-19 (acute and convalescent) were obtained from the United States, Italy and Spain. Sample material is recorded as cDNA or gDNA derived from T cells, B-cell-depleted T cells, or PBMCs.

This TCR was sampled from a man aged 55 to 70 who had recovered from COVID-19. The specimen was peripheral blood. The chain uses TRBV6-5 and TRBJ1-2, with D perhaps TRBD1 (6 bases). CDR3 protein: CASSPDRSYGYTF. The CDR3 DNA sequence: TGTGCCAGCAGTCCGGACAGATCCTATGGCTACACCTTC.